The 10 T cell receptor beta chains in this list originate from one sample, sequenced in a study of CD8+ T cells in alopecia areata. Extracted from the samples, RNA was reverse transcribed into cDNA to serve as the sequencing template. Here immunoSEQ multiplex PCR was the method, and the copy in TCRdb shows in-frame clones only, minus some. The sample shows some 180,000 clones, less than 70% of them seen only once. As for treatment: oral pan-JAK inhibitor, 5-10 mg twice daily. Sequencing used CD8+ T cells sorted from blood, obtained at week 24, from a patient treated with tofacitinib. The receptor source for this set is a human donor with alopecia areata.

This clone was detected a few times. Other nucleotide sequences from this sample produce the same CDR3. V and J are TRBV7-2 and TRBJ1-2; tentatively, D is TRBD1 (6 bases). The V gene lost 5 bases and the J gene lost 3 bases, with 13 bases spanning the gap. Looked up from germline, CDR1 is SGHTA and CDR2 is FQGNSA. The CDR3 has 14 residues. For the CDR3, the DNA is TGTGCCAGCAGCGGTACGGGGGGCGACTATGGCTACACCTTC. Amino acid sequence: CASSGTGGDYGYTF.

CDR3 sequence reads: CASSEGRGMVSSQYF. In DNA, the CDR3 is TGCGCCAGCAGTGAGGGGAGAGGTATGGTGAGTTCGCAGTATTTT. The rearrangement uses TRBV10-2 and TRBJ2-3, with D possibly TRBD2 on 5 matching bases. Germline loops: CDR1 WSHSY, CDR2 SAAADI. CDR3 length: 15 residues. V was trimmed by 2 bases and J by 10 bases, leaving 19 bases between them.

The chain uses TRBV25-1 and TRBJ2-2; no clear D gene. This CDR3 region has 15 residues. Trimming cost V 3 bases and J 0 bases, with 8 bases left between them. Germline-derived CDR1 and CDR2 are MGHDK and SYGVNS. The CDR3 bases are TGTGCCAGCAGTGATAATCCCGCGAACACCGGGGAGCTGTTTTTT. Translated: CASSDNPANTGELFF.

This clone was found a few times. V usage is TRBV4-3 and J usage is TRBJ2-7; D is uncertain. The CDR3 spans 13 residues. Germline V gene sequence: CDR1 LGHNA, CDR2 YSLEER. V dropped 1 base and J dropped 7 bases, with 11 bases sitting between them. CDR3 sequence: CASSQGQAREQYF. Written as DNA, the CDR3 is TGCGCCAGCAGCCAAGGACAAGCGAGGGAGCAGTACTTC.

V gene TRBV5-6 combines with J gene TRBJ1-1, with D perhaps TRBD1 (5 bases). Trimming stripped 0 bases from V and 6 bases from J, with 9 bases between. The CDR3 is 13 residues long. Looked up from germline, CDR1 is SGHDT and CDR2 is YYEEEE. CDR3 in amino acids: CASSLEGESEAFF. CDR3 nucleotides: TGTGCCAGCAGCTTGGAAGGGGAATCTGAAGCTTTCTTT.

A few counts support this clone. This chain connects TRBV6-5 to TRBJ2-1, with D possibly TRBD2 on 6 matching bases. The V end lost 6 bases, the J end lost 10 bases, and 16 bases lay between the germline ends. Germline CDR1 reads MNHEY; CDR2 reads SVGAGI. This CDR3 region has 13 residues. The CDR3 spells CASSPAEGSEQFF. CDR3 DNA: TGTGCCAGCAGCCCCGCGGAGGGTAGCGAGCAGTTCTTC.

This chain connects TRBV4-1 to TRBJ1-4, with D hard to call. Per germline, CDR1 MGHRA and CDR2 YSYEKL. The CDR3 spans 12 residues. Deletions cut 1 base from V and 12 bases from J, with 9 bases between. CDR3 nucleotides: TGCGCCAGCAGCCAAGGGGGTGGGGAACTGTTTTTT. Translating it yields CASSQGGGELFF.

The chain is built from TRBV11-2 and TRBJ2-3; 7 bases are a match to TRBD2. Unmatched junction bases numbered 7, after V lost 1 base and J lost 3 bases. In germline, CDR1 is SGHAT, CDR2 FQNNGV. CDR3 length equals 16 residues. CDR3 residues: CASSLGVAGETDTQYF. Here the CDR3 DNA reads TGTGCCAGCAGCTTAGGAGTGGCGGGGGAGACAGATACGCAGTATTTT.

This chain connects TRBV2 to TRBJ1-1, with D unresolved. Per the germline V gene, CDR1 is SNHLY and CDR2 is FYNNEI. The CDR3 extends over 12 amino acids. Deletions cut 6 bases from V and 8 bases from J, with 13 bases between. The CDR3 nucleotides are TGTGCCAGCAGGCGCGTGTCGGGGGAAGCTTTCTTT. As protein: CASRRVSGEAFF.

This sequence joins TRBV5-1 and TRBJ2-1; D is perhaps TRBD1 (6 bases). From germline, CDR1 is SGHRS and CDR2 YFSETQ. The ends were cut back, 0 bases at V and 6 bases at J, with 13 bases in the middle. The CDR3 is made up of 15 amino acids. CDR3 in DNA: TGCGCCAGCAGCTTGGCATGGGGGCGCCCCAATGAGCAGTTCTTC. Its protein product is CASSLAWGRPNEQFF.